The 3 T cell receptor beta chains presented below share a single source sample, sequenced in a study of cytomegalovirus exposure and HLA in healthy donors. PCR was performed using 60 Vbeta and 13 Jbeta primers. Only in-frame clones appear in the TCRdb table, and some are missing; sequencing was by immunoSEQ multiplex PCR. This table has approximately 190,000 clones, around four fifths appearing once. Sequenced: PBMCs. These receptors were obtained from a woman aged 18-35 years in good health and CMV-seronegative.

This clone turned up a few times. One end of the junction fails to match germline, which may point to a read error. This CDR3 is CASRFQGQTGELFF. In nucleotides, the CDR3 is TGCGCCAGCCGCTTCCAGGGGCAAACCGGGGAGCTGTTTTTT. The chain couples TRBV5-1 to TRBJ2-2; the D gene is possibly TRBD1 (6 bases). The CDR3 is 14 residues long. Germline lookup yields CDR1 SGHRS and CDR2 YFSETQ.

The V call is TRBV27, the J call TRBJ1-4; no definite D call. CDR1 and CDR2 from the germline V gene are MNHEY and SMNVEV (reference sequence). Trimming removed 4 bases at V and 7 bases at J, with 10 bases between. The CDR3 extends over 13 amino acids. This CDR3 is CASSSHIREKLFF. The CDR3 coding sequence is TGTGCCAGCAGTTCCCACATCCGTGAAAAACTGTTTTTT.

This sequence joins TRBV5-6 and TRBJ2-5, with TRBD1 matching over 12 bases. The J call may be wrong; the DNA end is better matched by TRBJ2-7. The CDR3 has 19 residues. CDR1 and CDR2 (germline): SGHDT, YYEEEE. CDR3 residues: CASSSPGQGAKYFTYEQYF. The DNA for the CDR3 is TGTGCCAGCAGCTCCCCGGGACAGGGGGCTAAATACTTTACCTACGAGCAGTACTTC.